The 28 T cell receptor beta chains reported below all come from one sample, sequenced in a study of post-analysis software for immune sequencing data. What these receptors recognize is not known. TCR beta libraries were prepared from cDNA with unique molecular identifiers. TCRdb reanalysed the PCR reads using MiXCR and keeps one entry per CDR3 protein. Altogether roughly 540,000 distinct CDR3 sequences are present, around 31% being singletons, with the ten largest covering around 6.1%. Overall study findings and caveats: With TRBV5-6, TRBV5-1 and TRBV20-1 included, about five TRBV segments were more frequent in patients than in controls.

The sample consisted of blood. These receptor sequences come from a girl under 18 with multiple sclerosis.

This clonotype was counted only a few times. The V and J genes are TRBV5-1 and TRBJ2-7; unclear D gene. Trimming removed 0 bases at V and 4 bases at J, with 8 bases between. Germline assignment: CDR1 SGHRS and CDR2 YFSETQ. CDR3 length: 13 amino acids. The CDR3 sequence is CASSLDNGYEQYF. The CDR3, as DNA: TGCGCCAGCAGCTTGGACAACGGGTACGAGCAGTACTTC.

The sample holds a few counts of this clonotype. The chain employs TRBV7-2 and TRBJ2-1, with D possibly matching TRBD1 (7 bases). The CDR3 covers 15 residues. The V gene's germline CDR1 is SGHTA and CDR2 FQGNSA. V gave up 2 bases and J gave up 4 bases, with 12 bases separating them. The CDR3 coding sequence is TGTGCCAGCAGCTTACCAGGGGGGACTTACAATGAGCAGTTCTTC. Its protein is CASSLPGGTYNEQFF.

This chain links TRBV12-3 or TRBV12-4 with TRBJ1-1; possible D gene TRBD1, 6 bases. The CDR3 consists of 14 residues. The V end lost 3 bases, the J end lost 10 bases, and 18 bases lay between the germline ends. CDR3 coding DNA: TGTGCCAGCAGTTTCAGGGGTCAGGGACCGGCAGCTTTCTTT. Its translation: CASSFRGQGPAAFF.

This clonotype has only a few counts. The V and J genes are TRBV6-5 and TRBJ2-4, with a possible D match to TRBD1 (6 bases). Gene TRBJ2-7 matches the end of the DNA better, so the J call may be wrong. Germline values: CDR1 MNHEY, CDR2 SVGAGI. This CDR3 has 14 residues. CDR3: CASSYTIRGDEQYF. For the CDR3, the DNA is TGTGCCAGCAGTTACACCATCAGGGGCGACGAGCAGTACTTC.

This clonotype was counted only a few times. The chain recombines TRBV24-1 with TRBJ1-2, with unresolved D. The germline V gene has CDR1 KGHDR and CDR2 SFDVKD. This CDR3 has 15 amino acids. The germline V and J ends were trimmed by 3 bases and 5 bases, with 15 bases remaining between them. The DNA for the CDR3 is TGTGCCACCAGTGATGCACTGGTGACCTCTTATGGCTACACCTTC. Amino acid sequence: CATSDALVTSYGYTF.

CDR3 DNA sequence: TGCAGTGCTAGACCGGGCTTTAATTCACCCCTCCACTTT. Residues: CSARPGFNSPLHF. The chain links TRBV20-1 to TRBJ1-6; no reliable D call. V shed 2 bases and J shed 6 bases, with 8 bases lying between them. The germline V gene encodes CDR1 DFQATT and CDR2 SNEGSKA (reference sequence). This CDR3 comprises 13 residues.

The sample holds a few counts of this clonotype. V and J are TRBV6-1 and TRBJ1-5; D is unclear. The CDR3 is 13 residues long. Germline V gives CDR1 MNHNS, CDR2 SASEGT. The V gene lost 4 bases and the J gene lost 7 bases, with 11 bases spanning the gap. In DNA form, the CDR3 reads TGTGCCAGCAGTGGGGAGGGCGGGCAGCCCCAGCATTTT. Translation gives CASSGEGGQPQHF.

This rearrangement joins TRBV21-1 to TRBJ2-7; the table names TRBD1, a call not compared with the DNA. TRBV21-1 is designated a pseudogene. The CDR3 loop spans 17 amino acids. The CDR3, as DNA: TGTGCCAGCAGCAAAAAATCCAGGACAGAGTCCTCCTACGAGCAGTACTTC. Amino acids: CASSKKSRTESSYEQYF.

CDR3 amino acids: CSARRPRGLNQPQHF. CDR3 nucleotide sequence: TGCAGTGCTAGACGGCCGCGGGGGCTCAATCAGCCCCAGCATTTT. J is TRBJ1-5 and V is TRBV20-1; TRBD1 might be the D (6 bases). CDR3 size: 15 residues. Germline values: CDR1 DFQATT, CDR2 SNEGSKA (reference sequence). V shed 2 bases and J shed 3 bases, with 14 bases lying between them.

The chain is built from TRBV9 and TRBJ2-1, with a tentative D call TRBD1 (5 bases). This CDR3 spans 14 amino acids. Trimming took 3 bases from V and 5 from J, leaving 12 bases between them. Germline CDR1 and CDR2: SGDLS and YYNGEE. The CDR3 bases are TGTGCCAGCAGCGGTAGACAGTTAGACAATGAGCAGTTCTTC. Encoded protein: CASSGRQLDNEQFF.

This clonotype was recorded only once. V gene TRBV11-2 combines with J gene TRBJ2-7, with no clear D. The germline gives CDR1 SGHAT, CDR2 FQNNGV. The ends were cut back, 3 bases at V and 3 bases at J, with 15 bases in the middle. The CDR3 extends over 15 amino acids. The CDR3 is CASSLPASGGYEQYF. The DNA for the CDR3 is TGTGCCAGCAGCTTGCCCGCGTCGGGCGGCTACGAGCAGTACTTC.

This clonotype was seen ten or more times. The V gene is TRBV7-7, the J gene TRBJ2-5, with a tentative D call TRBD2 (6 bases). Trimming took 2 bases from V and 0 from J, leaving 7 bases between them. There are 14 residues in the CDR3. Germline loops: CDR1 SSHAT, CDR2 FNYEAQ (reference sequence). The CDR3 reads CASSLRGYQETQYF. In nucleotides, the CDR3 is TGTGCCAGCAGCTTACGGGGGTACCAAGAGACCCAGTACTTC. The full variable domain, completed using reference TRBV7-7 and TRBJ2-5, is GAGVSQSPRYKVTKRGQDVTLRCDPISSHATLYWYQQALGQGPEFLTYFNYEAQPDKSGLPSDRFSAERPEGSISTLTIQRTEQRDSAMYRCASSLRGYQETQYFGPGTRLLVL.

The chain has TRBV15 and TRBJ2-5; D call uncertain. Trimming stripped 0 bases from V and 5 bases from J, with 4 bases between. Germline loops: CDR1 LNHNV, CDR2 YYDKDF (reference sequence). The CDR3 consists of 12 residues. CDR3 region: CATSRDAETQYF. CDR3 nucleotides: TGTGCCACCAGCAGAGATGCCGAGACCCAGTACTTC.

In its sample, this clonotype was seen a few times. The rearrangement links TRBV4-1 to TRBJ2-6; D remains unclear. Germline CDR1 reads MGHRA; CDR2 reads YSYEKL. Trimming took off 0 bases at V and 4 bases at J, with 16 bases between the two ends. This CDR3 spans 18 amino acids. CDR3 sequence (DNA): TGCGCCAGCAGCCAAGATCAAGACCGCCTGCTAGGGGCCAACGTCCTGACTTTC. Amino acids: CASSQDQDRLLGANVLTF.

The chain employs TRBV14 and TRBJ1-2; D not resolved. The CDR3 runs to 13 residues. V lost 6 bases to trimming and J lost 4 bases, with 12 bases between them. CDR1 and CDR2 (germline): SGHDN, FVKESK. CDR3 sequence: CASSAARAYGYTF. The DNA of the CDR3 is TGTGCCAGCAGTGCAGCTAGGGCCTATGGCTACACCTTC.

In its sample, this clonotype was seen a few times. The chain recombines TRBV5-1 with TRBJ2-1; no reliable D call. Trimming shortened V by 1 base and J by 8 bases, and 13 bases separated the two germline ends. CDR1 and CDR2 (germline): SGHRS, YFSETQ. The CDR3 has 14 amino acids. In DNA, the CDR3 is TGCGCCAGCAGCTTGACCGCTAGTTGGGATGAGCAGTTCTTC. This sequence encodes CASSLTASWDEQFF.

The chain recombines TRBV12-3 or TRBV12-4 with TRBJ1-6; no clear D. The CDR3 consists of 13 residues. V was pared by 6 bases and J by 13 bases, with 16 bases between. Here the CDR3 reads CASSLSGPSPLHF. The DNA of the CDR3 is TGTGCCAGCAGCCTCTCCGGCCCTTCGCCCCTCCACTTT.

The V call is TRBV18, the J call TRBJ1-1; D is unclear. Trimming took off 3 bases at V and 6 bases at J, with 17 bases between the two ends. CDR3 length equals 15 residues. Germline CDR1 and CDR2: KGHSH and LQKENI. CDR3: CASSPNELTGPEAFF. The DNA for the CDR3 is TGTGCCAGCTCACCGAATGAGTTAACCGGCCCTGAAGCTTTCTTT.

CDR3 protein: CASSYSMWDHTDTQYF. As DNA, the CDR3 is TGTGCCAGCAGTTACTCGATGTGGGACCACACAGATACGCAGTATTTT. The chain couples TRBV6-5 to TRBJ2-3, with D tentatively TRBD1 or TRBD2 (5 bases each). The V gene lost 0 bases and the J gene lost 2 bases, with 12 bases spanning the gap. Germline V gene lookup returns CDR1 MNHEY and CDR2 SVGAGI. This CDR3 comprises 16 residues.

The sample holds a few counts of this clonotype. The V call is TRBV2, the J call TRBJ2-1; 7 positions match TRBD1. The CDR3 contains 15 residues. Unmatched junction bases numbered 4, after V lost 5 bases and J lost 0 bases. Germline CDR1 is SNHLY and CDR2 is FYNNEI. The CDR3 spells CASSRRDSSYNEQFF. The CDR3 DNA sequence: TGTGCCAGCAGTCGTCGGGACAGCTCCTACAATGAGCAGTTCTTC.

V is TRBV10-3 and J is TRBJ2-3; the match to TRBD2 covers 12 bases. CDR1 is ENHRY and CDR2 is SYGVKD in the germline V gene. J lost 4 bases, V lost 3 bases, and 14 bases had no gene match. The CDR3 totals 19 residues. As DNA, the CDR3 is TGTGCCATCAGTGATCGCACTAGCGGGGGGTCCAAGAGCGCAGATACGCAGTATTTT. Protein product: CAISDRTSGGSKSADTQYF.

This clonotype was detected ten times or more. The chain employs TRBV15 and TRBJ2-5, with D possibly being TRBD1 (5 bases). The V and J ends lost 0 bases and 2 bases respectively, with 7 bases between them. The CDR3 consists of 14 residues. Germline V gene sequence: CDR1 LNHNV, CDR2 YYDKDF (reference sequence). The CDR3 sequence: CATSRDRAQETQYF. The CDR3 nucleotides are TGTGCCACCAGCAGAGACAGGGCGCAAGAGACCCAGTACTTC.

Only a few counts were recorded for this clonotype. The gene calls are TRBV25-1 and TRBJ1-6, with D possibly matching TRBD1 (6 bases). V was pared by 1 base and J by 7 bases, with 11 bases between. Germline V gene data show CDR1 as MGHDK and CDR2 as SYGVNS. The CDR3 spans 15 residues. This CDR3 reads CASSELQGGNSPLHF. CDR3 coding DNA: TGTGCCAGCAGTGAATTGCAAGGGGGGAATTCACCCCTCCACTTT. Together with reference TRBV25-1 and TRBJ1-6, the CDR3 gives the full variable domain: EADIYQTPRYLVIGTGKKITLECSQTMGHDKMYWYQQDPGMELHLIHYSYGVNSTEKGDLSSESTVSRIRTEHFPLTLESARPSHTSQYLCASSELQGGNSPLHFGNGTRLTVT.

The chain combines TRBV18 with TRBJ2-1; no clear D. From germline, CDR1 is KGHSH and CDR2 LQKENI. The CDR3 runs to 16 residues. The V and J ends lost 0 bases and 5 bases respectively, with 14 bases between them. The CDR3 bases are TGTGCCAGCTCACCACCGAACGTAAATACCAACAATGAGCAGTTCTTC. It codes for CASSPPNVNTNNEQFF.

This clonotype was recorded a few times. The chain couples TRBV6-1 to TRBJ1-5, with D uncertain. In germline, CDR1 is MNHNS, CDR2 SASEGT. The CDR3 is 13 amino acids. V was trimmed by 11 bases and J by 3 bases, leaving 14 bases between them. The CDR3 DNA follows: TGTGCCTCCAGGAGGGATTTCAATCAGCCCCAGCATTTT. Its protein product is CASRRDFNQPQHF.

This chain connects TRBV5-1 to TRBJ2-1, with 8 bases matching TRBD2. Germline V gene data show CDR1 as SGHRS and CDR2 as YFSETQ. The V and J ends lost 4 bases and 13 bases, in that order; junction bases with no gene match: 13. The CDR3 loop spans 14 amino acids. CDR3 in amino acids: CASSGQAGEETQFF. The CDR3 coding sequence is TGCGCCAGCAGCGGTCAAGCGGGGGAAGAGACCCAGTTCTTC.

This clonotype was observed a few times. V and J are TRBV7-2 and TRBJ1-2; a possible D gene is TRBD1 (6 bases). This CDR3 has 13 amino acids. Germline V lookup: CDR1 SGHTA, CDR2 FQGNSA. V lost 5 bases and J 6 bases, leaving 13 bases between the germline ends. CDR3 sequence (DNA): TGTGCCAGCAGCCCCGACAGGACAAATGGCTACACCTTC. Translation gives CASSPDRTNGYTF. The full variable domain, completed using reference TRBV7-2 and TRBJ1-2, is GAGVSQSPSNKVTEKGKDVELRCDPISGHTALYWYRQSLGQGLEFLIYFQGNSAPDKSGLPSDRFSAERTGGSVSTLTIQRTQQEDSAVYLCASSPDRTNGYTFGSGTRLTVV.

Notes on this clonotype: One base away lies a much larger clone, so this may be a sequencing read error. V and J are TRBV29-1 and TRBJ2-5; 9 bases agree with TRBD2. The CDR3 contains 14 residues. CDR1 and CDR2 (germline): SQVTM, ANQGSEA. Trimming at V came to 4 bases and at J to 4 bases, leaving 7 bases not matched to a gene. CDR3 sequence: CSVVRLAEPETQYF. The CDR3 bases are TGCAGCGTTGTTCGACTAGCGGAACCAGAGACCCAGTACTTC.